Described below is a single TCR beta chain sequence and its context. Antigen specificity is unknown. Germline V gene lookup returns CDR1 SGHTA and CDR2 FQGNSA. This CDR3 contains 15 residues. With V trimmed by 0 bases and J by 4 bases, 0 bases remained unmatched. PCR was performed a second time for roughly 7 to 12 cycles using a sample-barcoded 5' primer and a J-beta primer mix. MiXCR was run by TCRdb on the 5' RACE reads, yielding one entry per CDR3 protein. This sample has hundreds of thousands of distinct CDR3 sequences, with 56% found just once. The sample originates from a study of blood T cells in healthy people across ages. Overall study: In model experiments, template switching was able to capture about one barcoded beta molecule for every two T cells that were present.

Regarding the study as a whole: Donor CMV infection status was unknown, possibly confounding age-related changes in expanded clonotypes. Both higher diversity and more naive CD4+ cells marked long-lived donors when set against aged donors.

The donors, healthy Caucasians from Russia, were aged about 6 to 100. The specimen was blood. The genes are TRBV7-2 and TRBJ2-3; 11 bases agree with TRBD2. This TCR was recovered from a man between 35 and 55 years old in good health. CDR3 DNA sequence: TGTGCCAGCAGCTTAGCACTAGCGGGAGCAGATACGCAGTATTTT. Amino acids: CASSLALAGADTQYF.